The 16 T cell receptor beta chains below come from one sample, sequenced in a study of Graves' ophthalmopathy and Graves' hyperthyroidism. Scientists amplified the TCR beta CDR3 regions from RNA transcripts. First-round RT-PCR used HTBI primers; second-round multiplex PCR followed. TCRdb redid the calling of the multiplex PCR reads with MiXCR, one entry per CDR3 protein. The sample has about 500,000 distinct CDR3 sequences; roughly an eighth are singletons. The source material was blood. These receptor sequences come from a woman in her thirties with Graves' ophthalmopathy.

This clonotype was detected many times. The chain has TRBV10-3 and TRBJ1-1; no definite D call. The CDR3 extends over 14 amino acids. Trimming stripped 2 bases from V and 1 base from J, with 8 bases between. The germline CDR1 and CDR2 sequences are ENHRY and SYGVKD. CDR3 amino acids: CAISEGRRNTEAFF. Written as DNA, the CDR3 is TGTGCCATCAGTGAGGGCAGACGGAACACTGAAGCTTTCTTT.

This clonotype was picked up a small number of times. V gene TRBV7-9 combines with J gene TRBJ2-5, with D maybe TRBD1 (6 bases). There are 13 residues in the CDR3. V was clipped by 8 bases and J by 4 bases, with 14 bases between them. CDR1 and CDR2 (germline): SEHNR, FQNEAQ (reference sequence). DNA of the CDR3: TGTGCCAGCGGGTTTGGGGGCGGAGAGACCCAGTACTTC. Translation gives CASGFGGGETQYF.

This clonotype was counted only a few times. This sequence joins TRBV6-1 and TRBJ1-1; tentative D call: TRBD1 (5 bases). The V gene's germline CDR1 is MNHNS and CDR2 SASEGT. CDR3 length equals 14 residues. Trimming took off 6 bases at V and 0 bases at J, with 11 bases between the two ends. CDR3 sequence (DNA): TGTGCCAGCAGCCCGACAGAACTGAACACTGAAGCTTTCTTT. It translates to CASSPTELNTEAFF.

The chain employs TRBV6-1 and TRBJ2-4; D could derive from TRBD1 or TRBD2 (5 bases each). The CDR3 is made up of 12 amino acids. CDR1 and CDR2 from the germline V gene are MNHNS and SASEGT. V dropped 6 bases and J dropped 14 bases, with 17 bases sitting between them. Here the CDR3 DNA reads TGTGCCAGCAGCACAAGCCGACAGAGGGAGTACTTC. It translates to CASSTSRQREYF.

At least ten counts were recorded for this clonotype. The chain is built from TRBV29-1 and TRBJ2-7; TRBD1 matches 7 bases. Germline assignment: CDR1 SQVTM and CDR2 ANQGSEA. The CDR3 sequence is 13 residues long. V lost 4 bases, J lost 3 bases, and 6 bases stayed unmatched. CDR3 residues: CSVVGQAGYEQYF. The CDR3 region has the DNA TGCAGCGTTGTAGGACAGGCAGGCTACGAGCAGTACTTC.

This clonotype was observed at least ten times. The chain joins TRBV29-1 to TRBJ2-5, with D hard to call. The ends were cut back, 1 base at V and 4 bases at J, with 13 bases in the middle. CDR3 size: 14 residues. Per germline, CDR1 SQVTM and CDR2 ANQGSEA. The DNA of the CDR3 is TGCAGCGTTGAAGGCTCCGGACGTGGAGAGACCCAGTACTTC. It yields the protein CSVEGSGRGETQYF.

The chain joins TRBV20-1 to TRBJ1-6, with a tentative D call TRBD1 (6 bases). V lost 2 bases, J lost 10 bases, and 9 bases lay in between. Germline V gene lookup returns CDR1 DFQATT and CDR2 SNEGSKA (reference sequence). The CDR3 has 12 amino acids. The CDR3 protein is CSARWGPSPLHF. The DNA of the CDR3 is TGCAGTGCTAGATGGGGGCCCTCACCCCTCCACTTT.

V usage is TRBV12-3 or TRBV12-4 and J usage is TRBJ2-4, with 9 positions matching TRBD1. The CDR3 sequence is 14 residues long. The V and J ends lost 5 bases and 6 bases, in that order; junction bases with no gene match: 5. The CDR3 loop is CASSEGTGRNIQYF. The CDR3 region has the DNA TGTGCCAGCAGTGAAGGGACAGGGAGAAACATTCAGTACTTC.

This clonotype was detected many times. The genes are TRBV7-2 and TRBJ2-5, with D perhaps matching TRBD2 (6 bases). Trimming took 5 bases from V and 6 from J, leaving 22 bases between them. Germline V gene data show CDR1 as SGHTA and CDR2 as FQGNSA. The CDR3 covers 16 residues. CDR3 coding DNA: TGTGCCAGCAGCCCCGAACGGGGGTACGACTTCCAGACCCAGTACTTC. Translating gives CASSPERGYDFQTQYF. Looking up the rest from reference TRBV7-2 and TRBJ2-5 gives the full variable domain: GAGVSQSPSNKVTEKGKDVELRCDPISGHTALYWYRQSLGQGLEFLIYFQGNSAPDKSGLPSDRFSAERTGGSVSTLTIQRTQQEDSAVYLCASSPERGYDFQTQYFGPGTRLLVL.

This clonotype showed up just a few times. J is TRBJ2-7 and V is TRBV30; the match to TRBD1 covers 9 bases. Trimming cost V 2 bases and J 3 bases; bases outside gene matches: 5. The CDR3 extends over 14 amino acids. Germline V gives CDR1 GTSNPN, CDR2 SVGIG (reference sequence). The CDR3: CAWSPRDRDYEQYF. In DNA, the CDR3 is TGTGCCTGGAGTCCCCGGGACAGGGACTACGAGCAGTACTTC.

This rearrangement joins TRBV6-2 or TRBV6-3 to TRBJ1-5; D possibly corresponds to TRBD1 (6 bases). V lost 5 bases and J lost 5, with 16 bases in between. The CDR3 extends over 15 amino acids. Germline-derived CDR1 and CDR2 are MNHEY and SVGEGT. The CDR3 spells CASSRNRVRDQPQHF. The CDR3 nucleotides are TGTGCCAGCAGTAGGAACAGGGTACGCGATCAGCCCCAGCATTTT.

The table lists this clonotype with many counts. J is TRBJ1-6 and V is TRBV28, with D unresolved. V lost 5 bases and J lost 5, with 16 bases in between. This CDR3 has 16 amino acids. Germline lookup yields CDR1 MDHEN and CDR2 SYDVKM. CDR3 bases: TGTGCCAGCAGTCATACTGGACGGGAAAATAATTCACCCCTCCACTTT. Encoded protein: CASSHTGRENNSPLHF.

This clonotype was seen more than once but under ten times. A read error may account for a junction end that differs from germline. V and J are TRBV11-3 and TRBJ1-1, with 7 bases fitting TRBD1. The CDR3 runs to 15 residues. The germline CDR1 and CDR2 sequences are SGHNT and YENEEA. The CDR3 DNA reads as TGTGCCGGCAGCTTAGATCGGGAGGGGGCCACTGAAGCTTTCTTT. Residues: CAGSLDREGATEAFF.

This clonotype was recorded once. The CDR3 end shows no conserved phenylalanine or tryptophan, and so a read error is likely. This chain uses TRBV18 with TRBJ2-7; 8 nucleotides match TRBD1. The V and J ends lost 6 bases and 2 bases, in that order; junction bases with no gene match: 6. The CDR3 runs 14 residues. Germline values: CDR1 KGHSH, CDR2 LQKENI. CDR3 residues: CASSRTGGTYEQYL. The DNA for the CDR3 is TGTGCCAGCTCCCGAACAGGGGGGACCTACGAGCAGTACCTC.

This clonotype was counted at least ten times. The J gene is TRBJ1-2, the V gene TRBV6-2 or TRBV6-3, with TRBD1 as a possible D gene (6 bases). Trimming took off 0 bases at V and 6 bases at J, with 23 bases between the two ends. Germline values: CDR1 MNHEY, CDR2 SVGEGT. This CDR3 has 18 amino acids. The CDR3 nucleotides read TGTGCCAGCAGTTACTCGGGGGCAGAGGGACCCCCGGCCGATGGCTACACCTTC. Protein sequence: CASSYSGAEGPPADGYTF.

The rearrangement uses TRBV11-1 and TRBJ1-1; 7 bases are a match to TRBD1. Germline values: CDR1 SGHAT, CDR2 FQDESV (reference sequence). CDR3 length: 16 residues. Trimming at V came to 5 bases and at J to 1 base, leaving 10 bases not matched to a gene. The CDR3 nucleotides read TGTGCCAGCAGCGTAGGAACAGGGGTTAAGAACACTGAAGCTTTCTTT. Its translation is CASSVGTGVKNTEAFF.